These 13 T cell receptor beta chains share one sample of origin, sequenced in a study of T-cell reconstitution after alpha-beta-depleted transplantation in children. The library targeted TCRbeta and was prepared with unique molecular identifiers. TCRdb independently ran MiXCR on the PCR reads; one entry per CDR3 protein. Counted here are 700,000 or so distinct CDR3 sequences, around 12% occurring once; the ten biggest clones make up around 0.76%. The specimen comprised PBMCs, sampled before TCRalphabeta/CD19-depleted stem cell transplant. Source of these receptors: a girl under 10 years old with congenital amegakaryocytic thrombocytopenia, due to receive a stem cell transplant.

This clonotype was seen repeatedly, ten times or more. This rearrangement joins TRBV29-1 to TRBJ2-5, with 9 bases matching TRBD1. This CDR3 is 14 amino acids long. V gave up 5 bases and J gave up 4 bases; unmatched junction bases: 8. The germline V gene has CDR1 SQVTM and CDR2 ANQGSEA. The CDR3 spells CSVRGQGRAETQYF. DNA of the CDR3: TGCAGCGTTAGGGGACAGGGAAGGGCAGAGACCCAGTACTTC.

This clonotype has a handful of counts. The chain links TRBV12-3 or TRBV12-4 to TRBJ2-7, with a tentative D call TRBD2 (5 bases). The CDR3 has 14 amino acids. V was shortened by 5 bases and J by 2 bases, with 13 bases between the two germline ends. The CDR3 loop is CASSMEAKAYEQYF. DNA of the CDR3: TGTGCCAGCAGTATGGAGGCCAAGGCCTACGAGCAGTACTTC.

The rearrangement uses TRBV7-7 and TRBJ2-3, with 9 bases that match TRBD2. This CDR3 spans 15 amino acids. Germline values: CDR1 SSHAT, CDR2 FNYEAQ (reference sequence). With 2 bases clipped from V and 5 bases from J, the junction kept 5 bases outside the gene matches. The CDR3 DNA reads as TGTGCCAGCAGCTTATCCCTAGCGGGAAGAGATACGCAGTATTTT. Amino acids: CASSLSLAGRDTQYF.

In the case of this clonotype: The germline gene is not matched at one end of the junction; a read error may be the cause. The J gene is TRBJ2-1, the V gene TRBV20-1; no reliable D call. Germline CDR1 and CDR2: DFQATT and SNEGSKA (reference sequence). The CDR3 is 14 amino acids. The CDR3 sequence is CNVTGLHYYNEQFF. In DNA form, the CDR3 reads TGCAATGTCACCGGGCTACATTATTACAATGAGCAATTCTTC.

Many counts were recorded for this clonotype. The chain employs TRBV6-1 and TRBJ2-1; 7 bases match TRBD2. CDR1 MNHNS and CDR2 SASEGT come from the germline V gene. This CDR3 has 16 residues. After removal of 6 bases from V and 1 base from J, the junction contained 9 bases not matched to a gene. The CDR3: CASSSPLAASYNEQFF. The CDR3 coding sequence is TGTGCCAGCAGCTCCCCTCTAGCGGCGTCCTACAATGAGCAGTTCTTC.

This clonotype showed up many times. DNA of the CDR3: TGCGCCAGCAGCTTGGCAGGGGCAACTAATGAAAAACTGTTTTTT. This sequence encodes CASSLAGATNEKLFF. The chain links TRBV5-1 to TRBJ1-4; a possible D gene is TRBD1 (6 bases). The germline CDR1 and CDR2 sequences are SGHRS and YFSETQ. The V gene lost 0 bases and the J gene lost 0 bases, with 6 bases spanning the gap. The CDR3 loop spans 15 amino acids.

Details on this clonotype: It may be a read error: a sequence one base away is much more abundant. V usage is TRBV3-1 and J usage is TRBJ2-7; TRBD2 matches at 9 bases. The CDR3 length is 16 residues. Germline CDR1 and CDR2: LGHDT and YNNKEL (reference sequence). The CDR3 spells CASSQDQASGNYKQYF. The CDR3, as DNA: TGTGCCAGCAGCCAAGATCAGGCTAGCGGGAACTACAAGCAGTACTTC.

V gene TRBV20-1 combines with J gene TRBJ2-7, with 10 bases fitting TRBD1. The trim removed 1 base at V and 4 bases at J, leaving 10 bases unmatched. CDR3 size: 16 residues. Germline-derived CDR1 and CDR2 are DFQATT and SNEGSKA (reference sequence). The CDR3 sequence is CSARGFGTGVSYEQYF. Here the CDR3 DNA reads TGCAGTGCTAGAGGCTTCGGGACAGGGGTTTCTTACGAGCAGTACTTC.

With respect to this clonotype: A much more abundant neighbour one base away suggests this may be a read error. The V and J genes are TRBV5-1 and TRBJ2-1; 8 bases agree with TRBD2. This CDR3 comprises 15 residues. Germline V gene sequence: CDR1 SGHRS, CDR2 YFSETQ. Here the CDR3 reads CARSFSGGEYNEQFF. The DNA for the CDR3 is TGCGCCAGGAGCTTTTCGGGAGGGGAATACAATGAGCAGTTCTTC.

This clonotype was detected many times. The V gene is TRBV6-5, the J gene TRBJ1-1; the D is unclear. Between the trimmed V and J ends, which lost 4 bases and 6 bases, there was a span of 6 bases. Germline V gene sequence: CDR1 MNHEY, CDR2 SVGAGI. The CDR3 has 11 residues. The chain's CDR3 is CASSSDAEAFF. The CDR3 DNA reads TGTGCCAGCAGTTCCGATGCTGAAGCTTTCTTT.

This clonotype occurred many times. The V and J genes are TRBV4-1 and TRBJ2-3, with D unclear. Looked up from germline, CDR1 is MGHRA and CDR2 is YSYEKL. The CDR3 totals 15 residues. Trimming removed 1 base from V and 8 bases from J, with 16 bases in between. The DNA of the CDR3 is TGCGCCAGCAGCCAAGTGGTCGAAGACGCAGGTACGCAGTATTTT. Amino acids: CASSQVVEDAGTQYF.

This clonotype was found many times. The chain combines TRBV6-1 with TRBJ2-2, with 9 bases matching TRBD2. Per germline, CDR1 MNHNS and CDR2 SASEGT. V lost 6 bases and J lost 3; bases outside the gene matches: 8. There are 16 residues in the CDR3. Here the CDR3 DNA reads TGTGCCAGCAGGGCCCTAGCGGGATGGGACACCGGGGAGCTGTTTTTT. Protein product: CASRALAGWDTGELFF.

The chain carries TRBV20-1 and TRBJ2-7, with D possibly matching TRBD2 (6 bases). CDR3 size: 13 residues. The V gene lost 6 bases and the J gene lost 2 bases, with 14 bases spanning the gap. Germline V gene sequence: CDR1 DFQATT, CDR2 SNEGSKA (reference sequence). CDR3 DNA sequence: TGCAGTGCCTCCGCGGGATCCGCCTACGAGCAGTACTTC. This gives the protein CSASAGSAYEQYF.